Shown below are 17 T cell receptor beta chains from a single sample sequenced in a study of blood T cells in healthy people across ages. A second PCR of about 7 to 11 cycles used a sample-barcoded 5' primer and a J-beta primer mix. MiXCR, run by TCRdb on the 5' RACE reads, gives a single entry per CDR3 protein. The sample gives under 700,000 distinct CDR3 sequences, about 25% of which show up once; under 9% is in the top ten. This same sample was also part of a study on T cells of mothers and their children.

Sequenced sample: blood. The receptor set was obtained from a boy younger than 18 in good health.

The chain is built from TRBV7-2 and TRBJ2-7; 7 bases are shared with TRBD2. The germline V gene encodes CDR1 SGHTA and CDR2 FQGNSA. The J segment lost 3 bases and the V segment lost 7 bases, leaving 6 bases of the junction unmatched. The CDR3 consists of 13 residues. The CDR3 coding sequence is TGTGCCAGCACCTTTGGGGGGGGCTACGAGCAGTACTTC. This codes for CASTFGGGYEQYF.

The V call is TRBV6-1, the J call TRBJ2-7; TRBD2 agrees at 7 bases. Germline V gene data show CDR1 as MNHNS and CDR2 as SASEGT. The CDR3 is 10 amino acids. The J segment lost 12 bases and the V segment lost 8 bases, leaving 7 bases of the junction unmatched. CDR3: CASRQRGWYF. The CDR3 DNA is TGTGCCAGCCGACAGCGGGGATGGTACTTC.

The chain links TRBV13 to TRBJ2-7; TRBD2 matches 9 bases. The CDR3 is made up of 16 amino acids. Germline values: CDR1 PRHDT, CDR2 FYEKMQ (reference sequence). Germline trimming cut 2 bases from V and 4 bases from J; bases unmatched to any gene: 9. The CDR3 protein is CASSLPRISGSYEQYF. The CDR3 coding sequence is TGTGCCAGCAGCTTACCGCGGATTAGCGGGAGTTACGAGCAGTACTTC.

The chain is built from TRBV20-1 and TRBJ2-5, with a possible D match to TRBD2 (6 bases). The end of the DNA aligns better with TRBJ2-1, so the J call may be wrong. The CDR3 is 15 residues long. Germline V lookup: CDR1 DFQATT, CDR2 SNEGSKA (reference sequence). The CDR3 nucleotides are TGCAGTGCTAGATGGGGAGGCGTGACTAGGGATGAGCAGTTCTTC. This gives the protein CSARWGGVTRDEQFF.

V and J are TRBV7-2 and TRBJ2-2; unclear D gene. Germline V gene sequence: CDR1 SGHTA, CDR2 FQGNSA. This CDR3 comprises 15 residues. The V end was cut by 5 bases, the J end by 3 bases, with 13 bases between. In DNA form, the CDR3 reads TGTGCCAGCAGCGCCGCGGTACACTACACCGGGGAGCTGTTTTTT. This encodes CASSAAVHYTGELFF.

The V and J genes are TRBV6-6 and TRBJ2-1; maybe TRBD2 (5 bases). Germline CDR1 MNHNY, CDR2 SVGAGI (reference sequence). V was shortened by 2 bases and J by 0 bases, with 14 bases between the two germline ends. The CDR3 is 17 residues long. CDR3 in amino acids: CASSYLSVASSYNEQFF. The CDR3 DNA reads TGTGCCAGCAGTTACCTCTCGGTAGCGAGCTCCTACAATGAGCAGTTCTTC.

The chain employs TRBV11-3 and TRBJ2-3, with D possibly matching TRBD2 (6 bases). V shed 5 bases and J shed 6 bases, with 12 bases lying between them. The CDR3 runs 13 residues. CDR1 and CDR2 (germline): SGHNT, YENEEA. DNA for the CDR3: TGTGCCAGCAGCCGACTAGAAGAGGATACGCAGTATTTT. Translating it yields CASSRLEEDTQYF.

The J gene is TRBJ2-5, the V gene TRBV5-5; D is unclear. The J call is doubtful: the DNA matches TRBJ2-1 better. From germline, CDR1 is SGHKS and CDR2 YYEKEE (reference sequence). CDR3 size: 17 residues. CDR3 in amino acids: CASSLERFPFQVNEQFF. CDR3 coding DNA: TGTGCCAGCAGCTTGGAAAGGTTTCCGTTCCAGGTAAATGAGCAGTTCTTC.

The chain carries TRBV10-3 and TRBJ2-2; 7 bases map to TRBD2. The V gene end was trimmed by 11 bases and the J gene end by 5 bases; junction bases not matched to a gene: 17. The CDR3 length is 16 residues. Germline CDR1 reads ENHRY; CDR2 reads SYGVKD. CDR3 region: CAAQSGTKRGTGELFF. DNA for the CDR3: TGTGCCGCACAATCCGGGACTAAGAGGGGAACCGGGGAGCTGTTTTTT.

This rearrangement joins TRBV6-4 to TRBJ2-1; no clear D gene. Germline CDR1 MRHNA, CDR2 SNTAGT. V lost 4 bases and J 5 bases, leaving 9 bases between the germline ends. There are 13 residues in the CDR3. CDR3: CASSASANNEQFF. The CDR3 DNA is TGTGCCAGCAGTGCCTCAGCAAACAATGAGCAGTTCTTC.

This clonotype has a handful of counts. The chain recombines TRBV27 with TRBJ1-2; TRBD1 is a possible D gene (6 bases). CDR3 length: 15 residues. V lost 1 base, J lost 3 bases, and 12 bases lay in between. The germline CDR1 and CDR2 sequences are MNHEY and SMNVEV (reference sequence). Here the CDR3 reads CASSLYPGAYYGYTF. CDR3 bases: TGTGCCAGCAGTTTATATCCGGGGGCCTACTATGGCTACACCTTC.

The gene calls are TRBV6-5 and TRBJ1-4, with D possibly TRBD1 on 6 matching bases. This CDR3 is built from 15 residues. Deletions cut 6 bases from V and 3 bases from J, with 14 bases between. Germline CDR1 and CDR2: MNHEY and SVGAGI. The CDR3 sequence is CASRPHDRPNEKLFF. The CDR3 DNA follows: TGTGCCAGCAGACCACATGACAGGCCTAATGAAAAACTGTTTTTT.

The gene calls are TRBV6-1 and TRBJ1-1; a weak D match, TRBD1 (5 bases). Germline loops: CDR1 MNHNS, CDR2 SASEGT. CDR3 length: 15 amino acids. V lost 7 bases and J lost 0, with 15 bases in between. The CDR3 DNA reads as TGTGCCAGCACGGGCCGGGGCAGGCTGAACACTGAAGCTTTCTTT. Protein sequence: CASTGRGRLNTEAFF.

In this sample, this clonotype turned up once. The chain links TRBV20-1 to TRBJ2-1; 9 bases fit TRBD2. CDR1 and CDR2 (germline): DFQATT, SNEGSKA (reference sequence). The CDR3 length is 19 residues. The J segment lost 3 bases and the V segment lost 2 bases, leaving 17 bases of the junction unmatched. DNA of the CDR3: TGCAGTGCTAGATCTCTGGGGGAAGCGGGAGGCCTAGACTACAATGAGCAGTTCTTC. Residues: CSARSLGEAGGLDYNEQFF.

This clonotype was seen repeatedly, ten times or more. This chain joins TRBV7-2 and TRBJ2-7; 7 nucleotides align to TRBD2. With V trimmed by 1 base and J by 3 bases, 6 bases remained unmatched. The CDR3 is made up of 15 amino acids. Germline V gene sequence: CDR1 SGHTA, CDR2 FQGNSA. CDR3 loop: CASSLEGAGVYEQYF. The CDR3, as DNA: TGTGCCAGCAGCTTAGAGGGCGCGGGGGTCTACGAGCAGTACTTC.

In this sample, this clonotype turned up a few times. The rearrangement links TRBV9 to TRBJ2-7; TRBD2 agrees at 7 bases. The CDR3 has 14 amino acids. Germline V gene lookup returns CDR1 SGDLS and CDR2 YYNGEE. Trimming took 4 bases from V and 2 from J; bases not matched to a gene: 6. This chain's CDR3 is CASSSGGPPYEQYF. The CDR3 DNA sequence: TGTGCCAGCAGCTCGGGAGGTCCTCCCTACGAGCAGTACTTC. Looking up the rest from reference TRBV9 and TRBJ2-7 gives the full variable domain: DSGVTQTPKHLITATGQRVTLRCSPRSGDLSVYWYQQSLDQGLQFLIQYYNGEERAKGNILERFSAQQFPDLHSELNLSSLELGDSALYFCASSSGGPPYEQYFGPGTRLTVT.

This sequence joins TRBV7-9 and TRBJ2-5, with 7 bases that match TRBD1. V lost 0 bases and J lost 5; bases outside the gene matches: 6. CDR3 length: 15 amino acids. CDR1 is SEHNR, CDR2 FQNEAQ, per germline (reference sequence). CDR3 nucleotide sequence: TGTGCCAGCAGCTTAGCAGGGACAGCAGGGGAGACCCAGTACTTC. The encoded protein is CASSLAGTAGETQYF. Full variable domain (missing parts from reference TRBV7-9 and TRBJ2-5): DTGVSQNPRHKITKRGQNVTFRCDPISEHNRLYWYRQTLGQGPEFLTYFQNEAQLEKSRLLSDRFSAERPKGSFSTLEIQRTEQGDSAMYLCASSLAGTAGETQYFGPGTRLLVL.